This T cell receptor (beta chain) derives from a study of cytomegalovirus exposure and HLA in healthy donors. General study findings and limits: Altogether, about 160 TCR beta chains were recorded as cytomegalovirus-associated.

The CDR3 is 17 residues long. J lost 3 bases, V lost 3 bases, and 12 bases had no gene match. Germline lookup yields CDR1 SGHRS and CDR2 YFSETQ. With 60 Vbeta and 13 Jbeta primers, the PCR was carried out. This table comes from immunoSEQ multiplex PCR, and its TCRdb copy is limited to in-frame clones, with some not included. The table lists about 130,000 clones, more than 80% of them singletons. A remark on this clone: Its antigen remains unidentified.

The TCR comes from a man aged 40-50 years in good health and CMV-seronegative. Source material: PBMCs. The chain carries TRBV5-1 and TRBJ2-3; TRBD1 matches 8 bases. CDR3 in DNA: TGCGCCAGCAGCTCCCCTCCGACAGGGGTTAGAACAGATACGCAGTATTTT. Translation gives CASSSPPTGVRTDTQYF.